A single sample is the source of the 27 T cell receptor beta chains below, sequenced in a study of blood T cell repertoires in COVID-19. Generated by immunoSEQ multiplex PCR, the TCRdb table keeps only in-frame clones and is missing some. The table shows some 220,000 clones, with 82% occurring only once. The sequenced sample was peripheral blood. Receptor source: a woman in her seventies with COVID-19, enrolled during active disease.

CDR3 sequence: CASSDGLAGVANTGELFF. CDR3 DNA sequence: TGTGCCAGCTCAGATGGACTAGCGGGAGTAGCGAACACCGGGGAGCTGTTTTTT. The gene calls are TRBV18 and TRBJ2-2, with 13 nucleotides matching TRBD2. V was pared by 5 bases and J by 0 bases, with 6 bases of the junction left unmatched. This CDR3 has 18 residues. CDR1 is KGHSH and CDR2 is LQKENI in the germline V gene.

The J gene is TRBJ1-2, the V gene TRBV2; tentatively, D is TRBD1 (6 bases). Trimming took 7 bases from V and 2 from J, leaving 14 bases between them. The germline V gene has CDR1 SNHLY and CDR2 FYNNEI. This CDR3 has 14 amino acids. The CDR3 DNA reads as TGTGCCAGCACCGGAGAACAGGGAAACTATGGCTACACCTTC. Protein: CASTGEQGNYGYTF.

The sample holds one count of this clone. This chain joins TRBV7-2 and TRBJ2-7; a weak D match, TRBD2 (7 bases). The CDR3 is 15 amino acids. Looked up from germline, CDR1 is SGHTA and CDR2 is FQGNSA. The V end was cut by 2 bases, the J end by 2 bases, with 13 bases between. The CDR3 coding sequence is TGTGCCAGCAGCTTAAGCGGGACAAACCCCTACGAGCAGTACTTC. Translation gives CASSLSGTNPYEQYF.

The chain has TRBV3-1 (or the pseudogene TRBV3-2) and TRBJ2-1; TRBD2 might be the D (5 bases). This CDR3 is built from 16 residues. Germline CDR1 reads LGHDT; CDR2 reads YNNKEL (reference sequence). V was trimmed by 0 bases and J by 4 bases, leaving 13 bases between them. The chain's CDR3 is CASSQERGIGYNEQFF. The CDR3 nucleotides are TGTGCCAGCAGCCAAGAACGGGGTATAGGATACAATGAGCAGTTCTTC.

This clone was detected a few times. The chain joins TRBV10-3 to TRBJ2-7; 9 bases line up with TRBD1. The CDR3 consists of 17 residues. Trimming removed 0 bases from V and 2 bases from J; junction bases left unmatched: 8. Germline V gene sequence: CDR1 ENHRY, CDR2 SYGVKD. CDR3 amino acids: CAISESLVGDRAYEQYF. The CDR3 DNA reads as TGTGCCATCAGTGAGTCTCTGGTCGGGGACAGGGCCTACGAGCAGTACTTC.

This clone was seen a few times. The genes are TRBV5-6 and TRBJ1-4; perhaps TRBD1 as D (6 bases). The CDR3 has 14 amino acids. Germline CDR1 reads SGHDT; CDR2 reads YYEEEE. Trimming cost V 4 bases and J 8 bases, with 15 bases left between them. The CDR3 nucleotides are TGTGCCAGCAGCGTGGACAGTTCCTACGAAAAACTGTTTTTT. Its protein product is CASSVDSSYEKLFF. The full variable domain, completed using reference TRBV5-6 and TRBJ1-4, is DAGVTQSPTHLIKTRGQQVTLRCSPKSGHDTVSWYQQALGQGPQFIFQYYEEEERQRGNFPDRFSGHQFPNYSSELNVNALLLGDSALYLCASSVDSSYEKLFFGSGTQLSVL.

The rearrangement uses TRBV7-9 and TRBJ1-1, with a possible D match to TRBD1 (5 bases). With 3 bases removed from V and 5 bases from J, the gap between germline ends came to 10 bases. This CDR3 spans 13 amino acids. Germline-derived CDR1 and CDR2 are SEHNR and FQNEAQ (reference sequence). CDR3: CASSFTPGTEAFF. The CDR3 DNA is TGTGCCAGCAGCTTTACTCCAGGGACTGAAGCTTTCTTT.

The rearrangement uses TRBV6-6 and TRBJ2-7; TRBD2 aligns across 7 bases. The germline V gene encodes CDR1 MNHNY and CDR2 SVGAGI (reference sequence). With 0 bases clipped from V and 3 bases from J, the junction kept 5 bases outside the gene matches. This CDR3 contains 15 residues. Here the CDR3 DNA reads TGTGCCAGCAGTTACTCGGGACTAATATTCTACGAGCAGTACTTC. It specifies CASSYSGLIFYEQYF.

V gene TRBV15 combines with J gene TRBJ1-2; TRBD1 aligns across 10 bases. Trimming cost V 2 bases and J 3 bases; bases outside gene matches: 9. Germline V gene data show CDR1 as LNHNV and CDR2 as YYDKDF (reference sequence). The CDR3 has 17 amino acids. CDR3 sequence reads: CATSRSGTGVTHYGYTF. The CDR3 DNA sequence: TGTGCCACCAGCAGATCCGGGACAGGGGTGACCCACTATGGCTACACCTTC.

The CDR3 is CATSDRGQAPYNEQFF. The DNA of the CDR3 is TGTGCCACCAGCGACAGGGGGCAAGCCCCCTACAATGAGCAGTTCTTC. The genes are TRBV24-1 and TRBJ2-1; 10 bases are shared with TRBD1. Germline lookup yields CDR1 KGHDR and CDR2 SFDVKD. The trim removed 7 bases at V and 2 bases at J, leaving 7 bases unmatched. The CDR3 consists of 16 residues.

The V gene is TRBV10-1, the J gene TRBJ1-1; D not resolved. V lost 4 bases, J lost 1 base, and 10 bases lay in between. Germline CDR1 is WNHNN and CDR2 is SYGVQD (reference sequence). The CDR3 is 14 amino acids. CDR3: CASSGPGRNTEAFF. DNA of the CDR3: TGCGCCAGCAGTGGTCCGGGGAGGAACACTGAAGCTTTCTTT.

J is TRBJ2-1 and V is TRBV7-8, with D possibly being TRBD2 (7 bases). This CDR3 is built from 16 residues. From germline, CDR1 is SGHVS and CDR2 FQNEAQ. Trimming took off 8 bases at V and 4 bases at J, with 21 bases between the two ends. For the CDR3, the DNA is TGTGCCAGCCTATTGGGGGCTGGGGGGGGTTACAATGAGCAGTTCTTC. Protein product: CASLLGAGGGYNEQFF.

In regard to this clone: The same CDR3 is also encoded by other DNA sequences in this sample. The genes are TRBV7-2 and TRBJ1-3; D unclear. Trimming took 2 bases from V and 0 from J, leaving 8 bases between them. Germline values: CDR1 SGHTA, CDR2 FQGNSA. The CDR3 spans 15 residues. The CDR3 nucleotides are TGTGCCAGCAGCTTATCACAGATCTCTGGAAACACCATATATTTT. Translated, it gives CASSLSQISGNTIYF. Using reference TRBV7-2 and TRBJ1-3 for the parts outside the CDR3, the full variable domain is GAGVSQSPSNKVTEKGKDVELRCDPISGHTALYWYRQSLGQGLEFLIYFQGNSAPDKSGLPSDRFSAERTGGSVSTLTIQRTQQEDSAVYLCASSLSQISGNTIYFGEGSWLTVV.

Only one count was recorded for this clone. This chain connects TRBV20-1 to TRBJ1-5, with TRBD1 identical over 7 bases. CDR1 DFQATT and CDR2 SNEGSKA come from the germline V gene (reference sequence). This CDR3 comprises 14 residues. The ends lost 3 bases at V and 1 base at J; junction bases unmatched: 3. The CDR3 spells CSASDRASNQPQHF. The CDR3 region has the DNA TGCAGTGCTAGTGACAGGGCGAGCAATCAGCCCCAGCATTTT.

J is TRBJ1-5 and V is TRBV28, with a tentative D call TRBD1 (5 bases). CDR3 length equals 14 residues. The V gene lost 3 bases and the J gene lost 3 bases, with 9 bases spanning the gap. Per the germline V gene, CDR1 is MDHEN and CDR2 is SYDVKM. CDR3 DNA: TGTGCCAGCAGTTTCGCAGGGATCAATCAGCCCCAGCATTTT. Translated: CASSFAGINQPQHF.

The chain has TRBV7-2 and TRBJ2-3; 10 bases agree with TRBD2. Germline CDR1 is SGHTA and CDR2 is FQGNSA. Trimming removed 0 bases from V and 3 bases from J; junction bases left unmatched: 0. CDR3 size: 15 residues. The CDR3 DNA follows: TGTGCCAGCAGCTTAGCAGCGGGAGGGACAGATACGCAGTATTTT. This sequence encodes CASSLAAGGTDTQYF.

CDR3 DNA sequence: TGTGCCAGCAGCCCCACGATGATAGATGAAAAACTGTTTTTT. Translating gives CASSPTMIDEKLFF. The chain has TRBV7-2 and TRBJ1-4, with D uncertain. Germline CDR1 is SGHTA and CDR2 is FQGNSA. Trimming stripped 5 bases from V and 6 bases from J, with 13 bases between. The CDR3 runs to 14 residues. The entire variable domain, with the rest obtained from reference TRBV7-2 and TRBJ1-4, is as follows: GAGVSQSPSNKVTEKGKDVELRCDPISGHTALYWYRQSLGQGLEFLIYFQGNSAPDKSGLPSDRFSAERTGGSVSTLTIQRTQQEDSAVYLCASSPTMIDEKLFFGSGTQLSVL.

The V and J genes are TRBV6-2 or TRBV6-3 and TRBJ2-6; D may be TRBD1 (5 bases). The germline gives CDR1 MNHEY, CDR2 SVGEGT. The length of the CDR3 is 16 residues. Trimming stripped 0 bases from V and 3 bases from J, with 9 bases between. The CDR3 region is CASSYSRRVGANVLTF. In nucleotides, the CDR3 is TGTGCCAGCAGTTACTCTCGCAGGGTTGGGGCCAACGTCCTGACTTTC.

The chain combines TRBV11-2 with TRBJ2-7, with D tentatively TRBD1 (6 bases). The CDR3 spans 14 residues. Trimming left V 0 bases short and J 4 bases short, with 10 bases between. Germline V gives CDR1 SGHAT, CDR2 FQNNGV. The CDR3 bases are TGTGCCAGCAGCTTAGATGGGCAGGGGTACGAGCAGTACTTC. Translation: CASSLDGQGYEQYF.

The genes are TRBV10-1 and TRBJ2-1, with TRBD2 matching over 10 bases. Germline V gene sequence: CDR1 WNHNN, CDR2 SYGVQD (reference sequence). V shed 5 bases, J shed 4 bases, and the junction held 5 bases outside the gene matches. The CDR3 consists of 15 residues. CDR3 coding DNA: TGCGCCAGCAGTAAAACTAGCGGGACTTACAATGAGCAGTTCTTC. Its protein product is CASSKTSGTYNEQFF.

The chain combines TRBV6-2 or TRBV6-3 with TRBJ2-2; D uncertain. This CDR3 contains 15 residues. Trimming stripped 1 base from V and 1 base from J, with 7 bases between. Germline CDR1 MNHEY, CDR2 SVGEGT. CDR3 sequence: CASSYLEQNTGELFF. The CDR3 DNA follows: TGTGCCAGCAGTTACTTAGAGCAGAACACCGGGGAGCTGTTTTTT.

The gene calls are TRBV5-4 and TRBJ2-7, with 7 bases that match TRBD1. The germline gives CDR1 SGHNT, CDR2 YYREEE (reference sequence). The CDR3 sequence is 14 residues long. Trimming cost V 4 bases and J 2 bases; bases outside gene matches: 6. Written as DNA, the CDR3 is TGTGCCAGCAGCGGACAGGATCCCCCCTACGAGCAGTACTTC. It encodes CASSGQDPPYEQYF. The full variable domain, with the rest looked up from reference TRBV5-4 and TRBJ2-7, is ETGVTQSPTHLIKTRGQQVTLRCSSQSGHNTVSWYQQALGQGPQFIFQYYREEENGRGNFPPRFSGLQFPNYSSELNVNALELDDSALYLCASSGQDPPYEQYFGPGTRLTVT.

The chain joins TRBV5-1 to TRBJ2-1; D ambiguous. V dropped 1 base and J dropped 8 bases, with 13 bases sitting between them. The CDR3 covers 14 residues. CDR1 and CDR2 from the germline V gene are SGHRS and YFSETQ. The CDR3 region has the DNA TGCGCCAGCAGCTTGATAACTGCCGTCCATGAGCAGTTCTTC. It yields the protein CASSLITAVHEQFF.

This clone came up once. The V call is TRBV3-1 (or the pseudogene TRBV3-2), the J call TRBJ2-5; D is undetermined. There are 18 residues in the CDR3. With 0 bases removed from V and 1 base from J, the gap between germline ends came to 18 bases. In germline, CDR1 is LGHDT, CDR2 YNNKEL (reference sequence). The DNA of the CDR3 is TGTGCCAGCAGCCAAGAGATGAGGCAGTCCCTCGCCCAAGAGACCCAGTACTTC. The encoded protein is CASSQEMRQSLAQETQYF.

The J gene is TRBJ1-4, the V gene TRBV5-1, with 8 bases aligning to TRBD1. Germline-derived CDR1 and CDR2 are SGHRS and YFSETQ. The CDR3 runs 14 residues. V dropped 4 bases and J dropped 7; count of bases not matched to a gene: 6. Here the CDR3 reads CASSPGQGREKLFF. DNA for the CDR3: TGCGCCAGCAGCCCCGGACAGGGACGTGAAAAACTGTTTTTT.

The chain links TRBV6-2 or TRBV6-3 to TRBJ2-5; D is perhaps TRBD1 (5 bases). Germline assignment: CDR1 MNHEY and CDR2 SVGEGT. V gave up 4 bases and J gave up 3 bases, with 15 bases separating them. The CDR3 totals 15 residues. The CDR3 region is CASSSSSRVKETQYF. As DNA, the CDR3 is TGTGCCAGCAGTTCCAGCTCCAGGGTAAAAGAGACCCAGTACTTC.

This rearrangement joins TRBV11-3 to TRBJ2-1; 11 nucleotides line up with TRBD2. This CDR3 is 17 amino acids long. Germline V CDR1 and CDR2: SGHNT, YENEEA. Trimming at V came to 5 bases and at J to 0 bases, leaving 6 bases not matched to a gene. This chain's CDR3 is CASSPPGTSGSYNEQFF. In DNA, the CDR3 is TGTGCCAGCAGCCCCCCGGGGACTAGCGGCTCCTACAATGAGCAGTTCTTC. Based on the CDR3 plus reference TRBV11-3 and TRBJ2-1, the full variable domain is EAGVVQSPRYKIIEKKQPVAFWCNPISGHNTLYWYLQNLGQGPELLIRYENEEAVDDSQLPKDRFSAERLKGVDSTLKIQPAELGDSAVYLCASSPPGTSGSYNEQFFGPGTRLTVL.